The entry that follows covers one TCR beta chain sequence. The data belong to a study of cytomegalovirus exposure and HLA in healthy donors. This PCR relied on a set of 60 Vbeta primers and 13 Jbeta primers. TCRdb's copy holds only in-frame clones and misses some; the assay was immunoSEQ multiplex PCR. This table has 150,000 to 200,000 clones, roughly 80% appearing once. From germline, CDR1 is SGHTA and CDR2 FQGNSA. The length of the CDR3 is 16 residues. The V end was cut by 0 bases, the J end by 6 bases, with 17 bases between. Sequencing input: PBMCs. The clonotype was recovered from a woman between 18 and 29 years old in good health and CMV-seronegative. The V gene is TRBV7-2, the J gene TRBJ1-2; tentatively, D is TRBD1 (6 bases). CDR3 sequence (DNA): TGTGCCAGCAGCTTAGCGGTTCCCGGGACATCGAATGGCTACACCTTC. Translating gives CASSLAVPGTSNGYTF. Full variable domain (rest looked up from reference TRBV7-2 and TRBJ1-2): GAGVSQSPSNKVTEKGKDVELRCDPISGHTALYWYRQSLGQGLEFLIYFQGNSAPDKSGLPSDRFSAERTGGSVSTLTIQRTQQEDSAVYLCASSLAVPGTSNGYTFGSGTRLTVV.